Included here is one TCR beta chain sequence, with context. Its specific antigen is unknown. The record has no base qualities; no much larger clone is one base away. The data derive from a study of cytomegalovirus exposure and HLA in healthy donors (dated by TCRdb to the late 2010s). For context, the study as a whole: In an earlier analysis of fewer than 750 of the donors, around 300 Gb of sequence data and some 100 million unique TCR beta sequences from about 190 million T cells were reported. Of the roughly 400 genotyped donors, 81% were placed in the genetic ancestry cluster associated with self-reported Caucasian donors. The number of donors typed differed by locus, with roughly 629-640 for A, B, C, DRB1 and DQB1, about 500 for DQA1, nearly 610 for DPA1, and some 470 for DPB1. All discovery cohort repertoires had been generated using a single sequencing platform. The study combined high-throughput TCR immunosequencing, statistical association of individual TCRs with disease status, and machine learning to predict cytomegalovirus infection status. Among around 400 genotyped donors of the cohort, an average of approximately 240,000 unique TCR beta nucleotide sequences were sequenced per donor, roughly 20% of them non-productive. An earlier analysis of 500 to 750 of the donors applied high-throughput TCR beta sequencing to assess whether each TCR beta V gene segment acted as functional or pseudogenic. Along with the roughly 610-subject first cohort, a separate validation cohort of around 120 different subjects was used. The later analysis used no new phenotypic data to find candidate immune exposures, relying instead on TCR beta sequences and their occurrence across donors. Because of strong linkage in the cohort, roughly five DR-DQ haplotypes were treated as single units for association and clustering. The study used immunosequencing to profile the T cell repertoires of more than 650 subjects and linked those repertoires to cytomegalovirus serostatus. The study was designed to test whether signatures of past pathogen exposure could be identified by cataloging public T cell receptors. HLA typing covered class I and class II loci at four-digit resolution. To study patterns of TCR occurrence, a later analysis re-analyzed previously published TCR beta repertoires from several hundred donors and added high-resolution HLA genotyping. Donor age, sex, ethnicity and CMV serostatus were compiled alongside the repertoire data. An early release covering just under 650 HLA-typed donors comprised about 300 gigabases of sequencing data and tens of millions of unique TCR sequences. A later genetic analysis used genome-wide SNP genotypes for about 65% of the roughly 670 donors, treating that subset as a discovery cohort. Broad study findings and their caveats: A few of the identified cytomegalovirus-associated TCR beta chains were confirmed in vitro to be specific for cytomegalovirus antigens. When HLA alleles, especially DR and DQ, strongly co-occurred, attributing TCR associations to individual alleles was difficult. A cluster of highly shared sequence variants was judged likely to represent a technical artifact of the sequencing pipeline. An earlier analysis of approximately 570 of the donors showed that most TCR beta V segments appeared in productive rearrangements either about 87% or about 30% of the time, which broadly matched IMGT annotations. A later analysis associated some 17,000 TCR beta sequences with specific HLA alleles at a false discovery rate of 0.05. Immune exposure information for the cohort was limited to CMV serostatus. In this cohort, only TCR beta chains were sequenced, and detectable features were limited by the absence of alpha or paired-chain data. Because some donors lacked HLA typing at each locus, the association tests relied only on the typed subset. It was suggested by the authors that the approach could potentially be generalized to other disease states and immunological phenotypes. According to a later analysis, most CMV-associated TCR beta chains appeared to be HLA-restricted, and the HLA associations seemed to be driven largely by CMV exposure. The classifier was reported to diagnose cytomegalovirus status with high specificity and sensitivity in both the original cohort and the validation cohort. Linkage disequilibrium might explain the correlated functional status among segregating V segments, but an unknown experimental factor could not be excluded. A further reported finding was that TCR beta sequences accurately predicted the HLA-A and HLA-B alleles for most subjects in the first cohort. Several of the top co-occurrence clusters appeared to be linked to parvovirus B19, influenza, CMV and Epstein-Barr virus, according to a later analysis. An association between a missense DCLRE1C variant and V-gene and J-gene trimming of TCR beta chains was found in a later genetic analysis and replicated in an independent cohort. According to a later genetic analysis, donors in an Asian-associated ancestry cluster had fewer N-insertions in productive TCRs than the approximately 670-donor mean. The earlier analysis of nearly 600 of the donors excluded around 17 rarely observed V segments, including chromosome 9 orphons, because counts were too low. In a later analysis, HLA-associated TCR beta chains were found to be more clonally expanded and to have lower generation probabilities than equally common non-associated chains. Across donors, most TCR sequences were observed very rarely, whereas some public TCRs were present in many individuals. In the study, approximately 160 TCR beta chains were listed as associated with cytomegalovirus. In a later analysis, the rate of TCR association differed among HLA loci, with DRB1 alleles having the most associated TCRs and HLA-C alleles having the fewest. Some IMGT-functional V segments, including TRBV6-2 and TRBV6-3, could not be told apart with the 87-base-pair reads, so those segments were excluded. The presence/absence analyses assumed that sequencing depth was roughly uniform across donors, and that assumption may not be true.

Receptors were amplified or captured by the immunoSEQ multiplex PCR assay. For the multiplex PCR, a mixture combining 60 forward primers for TCR Vbeta segments and 13 reverse primers for TCR Jbeta segments was used. A multiplex PCR assay on genomic DNA amplified the CDR3 region of rearranged TCR beta genes. On the Illumina HiSeq System, the amplified TCR beta libraries were sequenced as 87-base-pair reads. In the paper's pipeline: Across the roughly 600 repertoires, a later analysis counted around 80 million unique TCR beta chains, approximately 12 million of which were shared by at least two donors. To remove PCR and sequencing errors, raw reads were error-corrected and collapsed into unique sequences using a nearest-neighbor algorithm that merged closely related sequences. To assign V, D and J gene segments, CDR3 sequences were aligned to IMGT reference sequences. For a sequence to be retained, a match of at least six nucleotides to both a V gene segment and a J gene segment was required. Rearrangements were called productive when the CDR3 lacked stop codons and stayed in frame with V and J; all others were non-productive. CDR3 was defined by IMGT convention, running from the second conserved V-encoded cysteine to the conserved J-encoded phenylalanine. The earlier analysis of about 590 of the donors excluded sequences that lacked an unambiguous match to a single V gene segment. In an earlier analysis of about 590 of the donors, a V segment was called functional when productive rearrangements were above 56.7%, and segregating when the standard deviation between donors exceeded 5%. A statistical classification framework was built to diagnose cytomegalovirus status from the catalog of TCR beta chain sequences. V and J gene assignment, in a later analysis, came from comparing TCR nucleotide sequences with IMGT/GENE-DB human TR gene sequences. A later analysis assigned CDR3 sequences and most-parsimonious VDJ recombination scenarios with the TCRdist pipeline. In a later analysis, each TCR beta chain was defined by its CDR3 amino acid sequence together with its V-gene family, and reads lacking a unique V-gene family were excluded. In a later analysis, 550 to 650 highly shared, low-generation-probability nucleotide sequences were removed to address suspected cross-contamination and a sequencing artifact. For each public chain, a later analysis derived a clonal expansion index from normalized ranks of inferred template counts within each repertoire. In a later analysis, generation probabilities were computed using a VDJ recombination model fitted to out-of-frame rearrangements, and the results were checked against IGoR. In a later analysis, TCR-TCR, TCR-HLA and TCR-CMV co-occurrence was scored with hypergeometric tests, and a repertoire-size bias correction was applied to TCR pairs. In a later analysis, false discovery rates were estimated by permuting HLA or CMV assignments 20 times. In a later analysis, co-occurring TCRs were grouped using DBSCAN, with TCRdist sequence similarity added in when clustering inside HLA-allele-positive subsets. Repertoires with fewer than 30,000 or more than 120,000 public chains were left out of co-occurrence clustering, as were several repertoires with anomalous nucleotide sharing. TCRdb holds this immuneACCESS table with in-frame rearrangements only. Some clones are missing; in checked studies, unresolved V genes explain under half, and the rest has no known cause. The V and J calls and the clone size are those of that table, but D and trimming were determined from the DNA. The sample includes over 250,000 clones, with about 66% observed a single time. The ten top clones hold about 2.2% of the sample.

The cohort comprised fewer than 750 healthy bone marrow donors. At the time of sampling, every cohort member was nominally healthy, though immune exposures that went unrecorded were likely present. The donor tested CMV seronegative, placing the donor among the roughly 350 seronegative members of the cohort. Every donor gave a peripheral blood sample, and the peripheral blood mononuclear cells from that sample were used for TCR beta sequencing. Genomic DNA was extracted from the blood cell samples with the Qiagen DNeasy Blood Extraction Kit. The CDR3 runs 17 residues from the cysteine to the phenylalanine. Only CDR3 DNA is held: 51 bases, read in frame from base 1. CDR1 and CDR2 are read off the germline V gene as KGHSH and LQKENI. V is trimmed back by 1 base and J by 0 bases, and the junction contains 5 bases that no gene match accounts for.

The source material was PBMCs. The clonotype comes from a female donor in good health and CMV-seronegative. The chain links TRBV18 with TRBJ2-1, with 8 bases aligning to TRBD2. The nucleotide sequence is given as TGTGCCAGCTCACCACGACATAGCGGGGACTCCTACAATGAGCAGTTCTTC. Protein translation: CASSPRHSGDSYNEQFF.